These T cell receptor beta chains were read from a single sample in a study of control samples from healthy donors and cancer patients. TCRdb's table, derived via immunoSEQ multiplex PCR, lists solely in-frame clones and lacks some. The data contain 77,000 or so clones, roughly 91% of them singletons. Sequenced input: blood. Source of these receptors: a man under 40 in good health. The CDR3 runs from the conserved cysteine through the conserved F or W. A D gene is named only where the DNA matches it firmly. The size entry is marked missing in some rows and otherwise reads once, few, many or a size class.

TRBV3-1/TRBV3-2	TRBJ2-1	.	TRBD2	CASSQEGTKVNEQFF	TGTGCCAGCAGCCAAGAGGGGACTAAGGTCAATGAGCAGTTCTTC
TRBV11-1	TRBJ1-5	.	.	CASRWQPNQPQHF	TGTGCCAGCAGGTGGCAGCCCAATCAGCCCCAGCATTTT
TRBV4-3	TRBJ1-2	.	TRBD1	CASSQATVGDRGYGYTF	TGCGCCAGCAGCCAAGCAACGGTCGGGGACAGGGGGTATGGCTACACCTTC
TRBV7-2	TRBJ1-2	.	.	CASSPAPGALQHYGYTF	TGTGCCAGCAGCCCTGCCCCCGGAGCGCTTCAACACTATGGCTACACCTTC
TRBV13	TRBJ2-7	.	.	CASSGGWTPRYEQYF	TGTGCCAGCAGCGGTGGGTGGACCCCTCGCTACGAGCAGTACTTC
TRBV7-9	TRBJ2-5	.	TRBD2	CASSIGTSGKETQYF	TGTGCCAGCAGCATTGGGACTAGCGGAAAAGAGACCCAGTACTTC
TRBV13	TRBJ2-3	.	.	CASSRADTQYF	TGTGCCAGCAGCCGGGCAGATACGCAGTATTTT
TRBV30	TRBJ1-5	.	.	CAWSVGGGGQPQHF	TGTGCCTGGAGTGTCGGGGGGGGCGGTCAGCCCCAGCATTTT
TRBV5-3	TRBJ2-1	.	TRBD2	CARSGRAGTSGIKGNSYNEQFF	TGTGCCAGAAGCGGAAGAGCCGGGACTAGCGGCATAAAGGGAAACTCCTACAATGAGCAGTTCTTC
TRBV30	TRBJ2-3	.	TRBD1	CAWSFGTGKYDTQYF	TGTGCCTGGAGTTTTGGGACAGGGAAATATGATACGCAGTATTTT
TRBV5-1	TRBJ1-5	once	TRBD1	CASSLDGTGGQPQHF	TGCGCCAGCAGCTTGGACGGGACAGGGGGGCAGCCCCAGCATTTT
TRBV25-1	TRBJ1-5	.	.	CASSPTDPLQPQHF	TGTGCCAGCAGCCCGACGGACCCTTTGCAGCCCCAGCATTTT
TRBV15	TRBJ1-3	.	.	CATSRDHSNGNTIYF	TGTGCCACCAGCAGAGATCACTCGAACGGAAACACCATATATTTT
TRBV19	TRBJ2-3	.	.	CASTGSLASTDTQYF	TGTGCCAGTACGGGAAGCCTTGCTAGCACAGATACGCAGTATTTT
TRBV4-2	TRBJ1-1	.	.	CASSPGEGQYGGSSTEAFF	TGTGCCAGCAGCCCTGGGGAAGGACAGTACGGAGGCAGTAGCACTGAAGCTTTCTTT
TRBV7-8	TRBJ1-1	.	.	CASSLATVLDTEAFF	TGTGCCAGCAGCTTAGCGACAGTTCTCGACACTGAAGCTTTCTTT
TRBV24-1	TRBJ1-1	.	.	CATSGRVGEAFF	TGTGCCACCAGTGGCAGGGTAGGTGAAGCTTTCTTT
TRBV5-6	TRBJ1-6	.	.	CASSLRLVGNSPLHF	TGTGCCAGCAGCTTACGGCTCGTCGGAAATTCACCCCTCCACTTT
TRBV6-2/TRBV6-3	TRBJ2-7	.	.	CASSDGTAGSYEQYF	TGTGCCAGCAGCGATGGGACAGCGGGGTCCTACGAGCAGTACTTC
TRBV3-1/TRBV3-2	TRBJ2-1	.	.	CASSQAPERGGSGEQFF	TGTGCCAGCAGCCAAGCTCCAGAAAGAGGAGGGTCCGGTGAGCAGTTCTTC
TRBV3-1/TRBV3-2	TRBJ1-2	.	.	CASSQDPGSGYTF	TGTGCCAGCAGCCAAGACCCGGGAAGCGGCTACACCTTC
TRBV28	TRBJ2-7	.	.	CASVRETSAYF	TGTGCCAGCGTCAGGGAAACGAGCGCGTACTTC
TRBV19	TRBJ2-1	once	.	CASRQGIDEQFF	TGTGCCAGTAGACAAGGGATTGATGAGCAGTTCTTC
TRBV19	TRBJ2-7	.	TRBD2	CASSILPWGGDEQYF	TGTGCCAGTAGTATTCTTCCGTGGGGGGGAGACGAGCAGTACTTC
TRBV7-2	TRBJ1-1	.	.	CASFRGGGRAATEAFF	TGTGCCAGCTTCCGAGGGGGGGGGCGCGCTGCCACTGAAGCTTTCTTT
TRBV3-1/TRBV3-2	TRBJ1-6	.	.	CASSQDQSRSPLHF	TGTGCCAGCAGCCAAGATCAGTCTCGTTCACCCCTCCACTTT
TRBV19	TRBJ2-1	.	TRBD2	CASSIGPGLAEYNEQFF	TGTGCCAGTAGTATCGGCCCCGGACTAGCGGAGTACAATGAGCAGTTCTTC
TRBV28	TRBJ1-2	.	.	CASSSDARDSLILFF	TGTGCCAGCAGTTCAGACGCCCGCGACTCCCTAATCCTCTTCTTC
TRBV5-1	TRBJ2-1	.	TRBD1	CASSLGDSLSYNEQFF	TGCGCCAGCAGCTTGGGGGACAGCCTCTCCTACAATGAGCAGTTCTTC
TRBV27	TRBJ2-1	.	.	CASSLGIYNEQFF	TGTGCCAGCAGTTTAGGCATATACAATGAGCAGTTCTTC
TRBV5-1	TRBJ2-7	.	.	CASSLVPGLEYEQYF	TGCGCCAGCAGCTTGGTCCCCGGGCTAGAGTACGAGCAGTACTTC
TRBV29-1	TRBJ2-3	.	.	CSVRQVDTQYF	TGCAGCGTCCGACAGGTAGATACGCAGTATTTT
TRBV5-6	TRBJ2-7	.	TRBD2	CASSGPGLAGGEDEQYF	TGTGCCAGCAGCGGCCCGGGACTAGCGGGAGGGGAGGACGAGCAGTACTTC
TRBV6-2/TRBV6-3	TRBJ1-5	.	TRBD1	CASSYGGTGINQPQHF	TGTGCCAGCAGTTACGGTGGGACAGGTATCAATCAGCCCCAGCATTTT
TRBV7-3	TRBJ2-1	once	TRBD1	CASSFRGSSYNEQFF	TGTGCCAGCAGCTTCAGGGGGAGCTCCTACAATGAGCAGTTCTTC
TRBV5-4	TRBJ1-1	.	.	CASSSPRDKNTEAFF	TGTGCCAGCAGCTCCCCCCGGGACAAGAACACTGAAGCTTTCTTT
TRBV10-3	TRBJ2-6	.	.	CAISRQVTSSGANVLTF	TGTGCCATCAGTCGACAGGTCACCAGCTCTGGGGCCAACGTCCTGACTTTC
TRBV5-1	TRBJ2-1	once	TRBD2	CASSSTNKKAGGPTYNEQFF	TGCGCCAGCAGCTCGACCAACAAGAAAGCGGGAGGGCCGACCTACAATGAGCAGTTCTTC
TRBV3-1/TRBV3-2	TRBJ2-1	.	TRBD2	CASSFWTSGRAGEQFF	TGTGCCAGCAGCTTCTGGACTAGCGGGAGGGCCGGTGAGCAGTTCTTC
TRBV5-4	TRBJ1-1	.	TRBD1	CASRSRGGRTNTEAFF	TGTGCCAGCAGGTCTCGAGGGGGCAGGACGAACACTGAAGCTTTCTTT
TRBV6-2/TRBV6-3	TRBJ1-2	.	.	CASSYGGRESYTF	TGTGCCAGCAGTTACGGGGGTAGAGAGAGCTACACCTTC
TRBV20-1	TRBJ1-5	few	.	CSASLSGQPQHF	TGCAGTGCTAGTCTCTCGGGACAGCCCCAGCATTTT
TRBV20-1	TRBJ1-5	.	.	CSASLAGASRNQPQHF	TGCAGTGCTAGTCTAGCGGGGGCTTCTCGCAATCAGCCCCAGCATTTT
TRBV6-1	TRBJ1-1	.	.	CASRETQGGGEWYTEAFF	TGTGCCAGCAGGGAAACCCAGGGTGGAGGGGAGTGGTACACTGAAGCTTTCTTT
TRBV10-3	TRBJ1-2	.	.	CAISHPTSRGEGLGYTF	TGTGCCATCAGTCATCCGACAAGCAGGGGAGAGGGTTTGGGCTACACCTTC
TRBV5-6	TRBJ2-7	.	TRBD2	CASSFWGGASYEQYF	TGTGCCAGCAGCTTCTGGGGAGGGGCGTCTTACGAGCAGTACTTC
TRBV7-2	TRBJ1-6	.	.	CASSFGSSNSPLHF	TGTGCCAGCAGCTTCGGCAGCTCCAATTCACCCCTCCACTTT
TRBV6-4	TRBJ2-3	.	TRBD2	CASSDSRGGTDTQYF	TGTGCCAGCAGTGACTCGCGGGGGGGCACAGATACGCAGTATTTT
TRBV19	TRBJ2-5	.	TRBD2	CASRRLAGQETQYF	TGTGCCAGTAGGAGACTAGCGGGACAAGAGACCCAGTACTTC
TRBV27	TRBJ2-1	.	.	CASSFGATAYNEQFF	TGTGCCAGCAGTTTCGGAGCAACAGCCTACAATGAGCAGTTCTTC
TRBV7-8	TRBJ2-1	.	TRBD2	CASSQHPPTSGHRGEQFF	TGTGCCAGCAGTCAACACCCCCCTACTAGCGGCCACCGGGGTGAGCAGTTCTTC
TRBV25-1	TRBJ1-2	.	.	CASSEPGGGNYGYTF	TGTGCCAGCAGTGAACCCGGGGGAGGAAACTATGGCTACACCTTC
TRBV19	TRBJ1-5	.	.	CASSISLATGGHF	TGTGCCAGTAGTATTAGCCTGGCGACAGGAGGGCATTTT